This TCR beta chain was recorded in a study of T cells after somatic rescue of genetic block. This table comes from immunoSEQ multiplex PCR, and its TCRdb copy is limited to in-frame clones, with some not included. The repertoire holds about 15,000 clones, about 70% seen once, with approximately 15% in the top ten. This clone was observed a few times. Sequenced material: peripheral blood mononuclear cells (PBMCs). The TCR comes from a boy between 5 and 17 years old.

DNA of the CDR3: TGTGCCAGCACAGTCTCTGGGGCCAACGTCCTGACTTTC. Amino acid sequence: CASTVSGANVLTF. V gene TRBV7-2 combines with J gene TRBJ2-6; no reliable D call. Between the trimmed V and J ends, which lost 7 bases and 0 bases, there was a span of 4 bases. Germline CDR1 SGHTA, CDR2 FQGNSA. CDR3 length: 13 amino acids.